One T cell receptor beta chain is described in this entry. Only one heparinised blood draw was taken per donor, and its volume averaged around 110 mL. Via CD45RO/CCR7/CD25/CD127/CD95/CD27, cells of the CD4+ naive, central memory, regulatory and stem cell-like memory subsets were sorted. Sorted populations all exceeded 95% purity. The sample originates from a study of beta chain features in type 1 diabetes. The study reverse transcribed the entire isolated RNA, so it sequenced expressed TCRB transcripts. Mean read depth for naive, central memory and regulatory T cell samples was several million reads. Produced via immunoSEQ multiplex PCR; TCRdb's table is partial and in-frame only. The data contain under 450,000 clones, about 14% of them singletons. V lost 1 base, J lost 10 bases, and 7 bases stayed unmatched. CDR1 and CDR2 (germline): GTSNPN, SVGIG (reference sequence). The CDR3 is 14 amino acids.

The sample was naive CD4+ T cells from blood. The V gene is TRBV30, the J gene TRBJ2-1; 10 positions match TRBD2. The origin of this receptor is a man younger than 45 in good health. CDR3 residues: CAWSGRLAGGEQFF. CDR3 coding DNA: TGTGCCTGGAGTGGGAGACTAGCGGGTGGGGAGCAGTTCTTC.